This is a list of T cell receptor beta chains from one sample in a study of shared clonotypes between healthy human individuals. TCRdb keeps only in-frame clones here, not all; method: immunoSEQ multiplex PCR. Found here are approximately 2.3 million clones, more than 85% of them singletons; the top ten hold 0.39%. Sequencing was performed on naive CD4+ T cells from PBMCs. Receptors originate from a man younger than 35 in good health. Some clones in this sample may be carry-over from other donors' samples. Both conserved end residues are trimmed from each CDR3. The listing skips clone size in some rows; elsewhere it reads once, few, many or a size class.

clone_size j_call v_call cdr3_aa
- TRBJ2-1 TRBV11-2 ASSSTPGTSGYLNEQF
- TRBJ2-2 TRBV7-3 ASSLSGRNTGELF
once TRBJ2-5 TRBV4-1 ASSQVGRAKVETQY
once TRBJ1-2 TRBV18 ASSPPGGGYT
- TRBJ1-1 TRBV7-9 ASSLGSALDTEAF
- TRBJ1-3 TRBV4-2 ASSRTDRVGGNTIY
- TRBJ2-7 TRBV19 ASSPKGTLVSEQY
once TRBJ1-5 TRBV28 ASSLRQGSNQPQH
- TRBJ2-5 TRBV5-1 ASSFRHTQETQY
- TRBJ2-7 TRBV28 ASSTLGGSWSYEQY
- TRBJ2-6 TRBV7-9 ASSPNSGANVLT
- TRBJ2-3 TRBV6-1 ASSPGQGAADTQY
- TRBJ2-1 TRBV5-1 ASSAGGPYNEQF
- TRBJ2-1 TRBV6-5 ASSLEGLGAHNEQF
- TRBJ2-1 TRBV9 ASSTLAGNNEQF
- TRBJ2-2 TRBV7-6 ASSLVAGGNTGELF